One sample yielded the 26 T cell receptor beta chains listed below, sequenced in a study of shared clonotypes between healthy human individuals. Profiling relied on immunoSEQ multiplex PCR, and the TCRdb table lists in-frame clones only, not all of them. Here the sample spans about 2,200,000 clones, under 95% being singletons. Selected positively for CCR7 and CD45RO-negative, naive CD8 cells excluded terminally differentiated effector memory CD45RA+ cells. The sequenced material came from naive CD8+ T cells from PBMCs. The receptors originated from a man younger than 35 in good health. Some clones in this sample may be carry-over from other donors' samples.

The genes are TRBV9 and TRBJ2-1; 9 bases map to TRBD1. This CDR3 has 15 amino acids. The germline CDR1 and CDR2 sequences are SGDLS and YYNGEE. Unmatched junction bases numbered 8, after V lost 1 base and J lost 9 bases. Here the CDR3 reads CASSVFGTGTVEQFF. The DNA for the CDR3 is TGTGCCAGCAGCGTATTTGGGACAGGGACGGTTGAGCAGTTCTTC.

The chain recombines TRBV19 with TRBJ2-1, with 9 positions matching TRBD2. The length of the CDR3 is 18 residues. Germline trimming cut 4 bases from V and 4 bases from J; bases unmatched to any gene: 14. CDR1 is LNHDA and CDR2 is SQIVND in the germline V gene (reference sequence). CDR3: CASSTHEAGGQRYNEQFF. The CDR3 DNA follows: TGTGCCAGTAGTACCCACGAGGCGGGAGGGCAACGGTACAATGAGCAGTTCTTC.

The V and J genes are TRBV27 and TRBJ2-5; D gene ambiguous. This CDR3 contains 16 residues. The V end was cut by 4 bases, the J end by 2 bases, with 17 bases between. Germline-derived CDR1 and CDR2 are MNHEY and SMNVEV (reference sequence). DNA of the CDR3: TGTGCCAGCAGTTACCGACCGGTAGGGCCGCAAGAGACCCAGTACTTC. It codes for CASSYRPVGPQETQYF.

The genes are TRBV5-1 and TRBJ2-6; a possible D gene is TRBD2 (5 bases). V lost 6 bases to trimming and J lost 1 base, with 14 bases between them. The CDR3 totals 16 residues. The germline V gene has CDR1 SGHRS and CDR2 YFSETQ. As DNA, the CDR3 is TGCGCCAGCACCGATATGGACTTATCTGGGGCCAACGTCCTGACTTTC. Protein sequence: CASTDMDLSGANVLTF. Complete variable domain (other parts from reference TRBV5-1 and TRBJ2-6): KAGVTQTPRYLIKTRGQQVTLSCSPISGHRSVSWYQQTPGQGLQFLFEYFSETQRNKGNFPGRFSGRQFSNSRSEMNVSTLELGDSALYLCASTDMDLSGANVLTFGAGSRLTVL.

In regard to this clone: This sample also contains other DNA sequences that code for the same CDR3. V usage is TRBV6-5 and J usage is TRBJ2-7; 9 bases fit TRBD1. This CDR3 is 14 amino acids long. With 4 bases clipped from V and 4 bases from J, the junction kept 5 bases outside the gene matches. Germline V gene sequence: CDR1 MNHEY, CDR2 SVGAGI. CDR3: CASSSGTGPYEQYF. The DNA of the CDR3 is TGTGCCAGCAGTTCCGGGACAGGGCCTTACGAGCAGTACTTC.

The genes are TRBV19 and TRBJ2-7; 10 positions match TRBD1. Germline V gene sequence: CDR1 LNHDA, CDR2 SQIVND (reference sequence). CDR3 size: 15 residues. J was trimmed by 4 bases and V by 6 bases; bases with no gene match: 9. DNA of the CDR3: TGTGCCAGTAGCCCAGGGGACAGGGGATTTTACGAGCAGTACTTC. Protein product: CASSPGDRGFYEQYF.

The gene calls are TRBV5-4 and TRBJ1-2; D might be TRBD1 (5 bases). The ends were cut back, 0 bases at V and 4 bases at J, with 13 bases in the middle. Germline V CDR1 and CDR2: SGHNT, YYREEE (reference sequence). The CDR3 contains 15 residues. CDR3 in amino acids: CASSLDGTDAYGYTF. The CDR3 DNA sequence: TGTGCCAGCAGCTTGGACGGGACGGATGCCTATGGCTACACCTTC.

V and J are TRBV5-3 and TRBJ2-1, with 8 bases fitting TRBD2. TRBV5-3 is marked as an open reading frame, function uncertain. This CDR3 contains 14 residues. V shed 4 bases and J 5 bases; nucleotides not matched to a gene: 5. The DNA of the CDR3 is TGTGCCAGAAGCGGAACTAGCGGCCACAATGAGCAGTTCTTC. Translated, it gives CARSGTSGHNEQFF.

The CDR3 DNA follows: TGTGCCATCAGTGAGTCGGGACTAGCGGGAGATAAGACCCAGTACTTC. Its protein product is CAISESGLAGDKTQYF. The V and J genes are TRBV10-3 and TRBJ2-5; TRBD2 matches 14 bases. The CDR3 runs to 16 residues. Germline V lookup: CDR1 ENHRY, CDR2 SYGVKD. The junction had 3 bases not matched to a gene; V was cut back by 0 bases and J by 6 bases.

The V call is TRBV10-3, the J call TRBJ1-1, with a tentative D call TRBD1 (6 bases). V was shortened by 0 bases and J by 4 bases, with 12 bases between the two germline ends. Germline CDR1 is ENHRY and CDR2 is SYGVKD. This CDR3 region has 15 residues. The CDR3 reads CAISESLGGGTEAFF. In nucleotides, the CDR3 is TGTGCCATCAGTGAGTCGTTAGGAGGGGGCACTGAAGCTTTCTTT.

This chain uses TRBV5-6 with TRBJ2-7, with TRBD1 matching 7 bases. With V trimmed by 0 bases and J by 6 bases, 6 bases remained unmatched. The CDR3 runs 14 residues. CDR1 and CDR2 (germline): SGHDT, YYEEEE. In DNA form, the CDR3 reads TGTGCCAGCAGCTTGGGACAGGGTCTAAGCGAGCAGTACTTC. It translates to CASSLGQGLSEQYF.

The J gene is TRBJ2-7, the V gene TRBV7-6; D may match TRBD1 or TRBD2 (5 bases each). This CDR3 contains 17 residues. Germline V gene lookup returns CDR1 SGHVS and CDR2 FNYEAQ. The germline V and J ends were trimmed by 5 bases and 2 bases, with 22 bases remaining between them. CDR3: CASSPTGLAGNTYEQYF. CDR3 DNA sequence: TGTGCCAGCAGCCCCACTGGGCTAGCAGGGAATACCTACGAGCAGTACTTC.

The J gene is TRBJ2-5, the V gene TRBV4-3; D call uncertain. Trimming left V 0 bases short and J 5 bases short, with 16 bases between. Germline CDR1 and CDR2: LGHNA and YSLEER. This CDR3 region has 16 residues. CDR3 loop: CASSQETWAAVETQYF. The CDR3 DNA is TGCGCCAGCAGCCAAGAAACGTGGGCAGCCGTTGAGACCCAGTACTTC.

The chain is built from TRBV19 and TRBJ2-7; 9 bases map to TRBD1. Per germline, CDR1 LNHDA and CDR2 SQIVND (reference sequence). The CDR3 covers 12 residues. V lost 7 bases and J lost 5; bases outside the gene matches: 3. Written as DNA, the CDR3 is TGTGCCAGTACGGACAGGGGTGACGAGCAGTACTTC. Translated: CASTDRGDEQYF.

The chain employs TRBV7-9 and TRBJ2-1; the D is unclear. In germline, CDR1 is SEHNR, CDR2 FQNEAQ (reference sequence). V was cut by 5 bases and J by 15 bases, with 23 bases left in between. The CDR3 is 14 residues long. The CDR3 bases are TGTGCCAGCAGCCATCTTCCCCCCACGGATCGTCTGTTCTTC. It translates to CASSHLPPTDRLFF.

CDR3 protein: CASSQGVVGPGELFF. The DNA for the CDR3 is TGTGCCAGCAGCCAGGGCGTAGTCGGTCCCGGGGAGCTGTTTTTT. The chain couples TRBV7-3 to TRBJ2-2; tentative D call: TRBD1 (5 bases). CDR1 SGHTA and CDR2 FQGTGA come from the germline V gene. V was clipped by 5 bases and J by 6 bases, with 16 bases between them. The length of the CDR3 is 15 residues.

The chain employs TRBV6-1 and TRBJ2-7; weak D call: TRBD2 (7 bases). The CDR3 length is 14 residues. CDR1 and CDR2 from the germline V gene are MNHNS and SASEGT. V was shortened by 6 bases and J by 3 bases, with 15 bases between the two germline ends. The CDR3 coding sequence is TGTGCCAGCAGGGGAGGGGACAATCACTACGAGCAGTACTTC. Translating gives CASRGGDNHYEQYF.

The chain joins TRBV14 to TRBJ2-2; D remains unclear. This CDR3 region has 14 residues. V lost 2 bases to trimming and J lost 4 bases, with 8 bases between them. The germline V gene encodes CDR1 SGHDN and CDR2 FVKESK. DNA for the CDR3: TGTGCCAGCAGCCAATATCCGGCCACCGGGGAGCTGTTTTTT. Protein sequence: CASSQYPATGELFF. The full variable domain, completed using reference TRBV14 and TRBJ2-2, is EAGVTQFPSHSVIEKGQTVTLRCDPISGHDNLYWYRRVMGKEIKFLLHFVKESKQDESGMPNNRFLAERTGGTYSTLKVQPAELEDSGVYFCASSQYPATGELFFGEGSRLTVL.

The chain couples TRBV4-1 to TRBJ2-6; TRBD1 agrees at 8 bases. This CDR3 region has 19 residues. The ends lost 3 bases at V and 2 bases at J; junction bases unmatched: 12. Germline V gene lookup returns CDR1 MGHRA and CDR2 YSYEKL. Here the CDR3 DNA reads TGCGCCAGCAGCCATAGTAGGACAGGGTTTACAGCTGGGGCCAACGTCCTGACTTTC. It specifies CASSHSRTGFTAGANVLTF.

The chain employs TRBV4-1 and TRBJ1-1; TRBD1 might be the D (6 bases). The CDR3 length is 19 residues. V lost 0 bases and J 5 bases, leaving 25 bases between the germline ends. Germline V gives CDR1 MGHRA, CDR2 YSYEKL. The CDR3 sequence is CASSQEPYLITGSGTEAFF. CDR3 coding DNA: TGCGCCAGCAGCCAAGAACCCTACCTAATAACAGGGAGTGGAACTGAAGCTTTCTTT.

The genes are TRBV28 and TRBJ2-7; 8 bases match TRBD1. V lost 5 bases, J lost 3 bases, and 9 bases stayed unmatched. This CDR3 is 15 amino acids long. CDR1 is MDHEN, CDR2 SYDVKM, per germline. The CDR3 region is CASSLFGQGYYEQYF. In nucleotides, the CDR3 is TGTGCCAGCAGTCTCTTCGGACAGGGCTACTACGAGCAGTACTTC. Full variable domain (outside the CDR3, taken from reference TRBV28 and TRBJ2-7): DVKVTQSSRYLVKRTGEKVFLECVQDMDHENMFWYRQDPGLGLRLIYFSYDVKMKEKGDIPEGYSVSREKKERFSLILESASTNQTSMYLCASSLFGQGYYEQYFGPGTRLTVT.

The rearrangement links TRBV18 to TRBJ2-7; 9 positions agree with TRBD2. V gave up 3 bases and J gave up 3 bases; unmatched junction bases: 9. The CDR3 length is 16 residues. Germline lookup yields CDR1 KGHSH and CDR2 LQKENI. CDR3 residues: CASSPIPLAGNYEQYF. The CDR3 DNA reads as TGTGCCAGCTCACCGATCCCCCTAGCGGGGAACTACGAGCAGTACTTC.

V usage is TRBV15 and J usage is TRBJ1-1; perhaps TRBD1 as D (6 bases). The CDR3 is made up of 13 amino acids. Between the trimmed V and J ends, which lost 0 bases and 6 bases, there was a span of 8 bases. Germline CDR1 reads LNHNV; CDR2 reads YYDKDF (reference sequence). The CDR3 loop is CATSRDRGSEAFF. The CDR3 bases are TGTGCCACCAGCAGAGACAGGGGATCTGAAGCTTTCTTT.

The chain carries TRBV15 and TRBJ1-5; possible D gene TRBD1, 6 bases. This CDR3 is 15 amino acids long. CDR1 and CDR2 (germline): LNHNV, YYDKDF (reference sequence). The germline V and J ends were trimmed by 5 bases and 6 bases, with 17 bases remaining between them. CDR3 loop: CATSPDGGLSQPQHF. The CDR3 DNA sequence: TGTGCCACCAGCCCGGACGGGGGGCTAAGTCAGCCCCAGCATTTT.

In this sample, this clone turned up once. This chain uses TRBV29-1 with TRBJ2-1; no clear D. With 6 bases removed from V and 10 bases from J, the gap between germline ends came to 10 bases. CDR1 SQVTM and CDR2 ANQGSEA come from the germline V gene. This CDR3 spans 10 amino acids. CDR3 bases: TGCAGCGTCCGACTTGTCGAGCAGTTCTTC. Amino acids: CSVRLVEQFF.

The rearrangement joins TRBV7-9 to TRBJ1-1, with 9 nucleotides matching TRBD1. With V trimmed by 5 bases and J by 6 bases, 7 bases remained unmatched. The CDR3 sequence is 14 residues long. The germline V gene has CDR1 SEHNR and CDR2 FQNEAQ (reference sequence). CDR3 loop: CASSPPTGGAEAFF. Here the CDR3 DNA reads TGTGCCAGCAGCCCACCTACAGGGGGCGCTGAAGCTTTCTTT.